Only a few counts were recorded for the clone carrying this T cell receptor (beta chain). This sample was included in a study of blood T cell repertoires in COVID-19. Study overall: The recovered donors of Cohort 3 showed two negative PCRs, clearance, or symptom resolution.

Assay: immunoSEQ multiplex PCR; the TCRdb copy retains only in-frame clones and omits some. Of fewer than 150,000 clones listed, approximately 80% are singletons. The length of the CDR3 is 15 residues. V was clipped by 4 bases and J by 5 bases, with 19 bases between them. The germline gives CDR1 SGHRS, CDR2 YFSETQ. The sequenced sample consisted of PBMCs or T cells enriched from blood (not recorded which). This chain joins TRBV5-1 and TRBJ2-7, with D tentatively TRBD2 (8 bases). The clonotype was recovered from a man aged 45-65 years in a cohort exposed to, infected with or recovered from COVID-19 (not recorded which). The CDR3 coding sequence is TGCGCCAGCAGCCCGGGGGGGACAGTAAGTAACGAGCAGTACTTC. Amino acids: CASSPGGTVSNEQYF.